Listed below are T cell receptor beta chains from one sample, sequenced in a study of cytomegalovirus exposure and HLA in healthy donors. Clones were sequenced by immunoSEQ multiplex PCR, and TCRdb holds only the in-frame ones, with some missing. The data contain about 200,000 clones, approximately 78% of them singletons. Sequencing was performed on PBMCs. The origin of the receptors is a male donor in good health and CMV-seronegative. Each CDR3 is given with its conserved first and last residue. A D gene is named only where the DNA matches it firmly. Clone size is shown for a subset of rows, as once, few, many or a class of expanded clone.

TRBJ1-2 few TRBD1 TRBV25-1 CASRAGQGTYGYTF TGTGCCAGCAGGGCCGGACAGGGGACCTATGGCTACACCTTC
TRBJ2-2 . TRBD1 TRBV29-1 CSVAGTGRLTGELFF TGCAGCGTCGCCGGGACAGGCCGGTTGACCGGGGAGCTGTTTTTT
TRBJ2-7 . TRBD1 TRBV6-5 CASSDHGTGYEQYF TGTGCCAGCAGTGACCACGGGACAGGGTACGAGCAGTACTTC
TRBJ2-7 . TRBD1 TRBV6-5 CASSPGQGSYEQYF TGTGCCAGCAGTCCGGGACAGGGATCCTACGAGCAGTACTTC
TRBJ2-7 . TRBD1 TRBV14 CASSLLRTGLSNEQYF TGTGCCAGCAGCCTGCTCCGGACAGGGTTGAGCAACGAGCAGTACTTC
TRBJ2-2 . TRBD2 TRBV18 CASSPPLAGGPGELFF TGTGCCAGCTCACCGCCGTTGGCGGGAGGGCCCGGGGAGCTGTTTTTT
TRBJ2-2 . TRBD1 TRBV2 CASKKGQGASTGGTGELFF TGTGCCAGCAAGAAGGGACAGGGGGCATCTACGGGAGGCACCGGGGAGCTGTTTTTT
TRBJ2-2 . . TRBV7-2 CASSQDVGNTGELFF TGTGCCAGCAGCCAGGATGTGGGGAACACCGGGGAGCTGTTTTTT
TRBJ2-7 . . TRBV11-3 CASSEEADEQYF TGTGCCAGCAGCGAAGAGGCTGACGAGCAGTACTTC
TRBJ2-6 few TRBD2 TRBV10-3 CAISPRGKTSGRSGANVLTF TGTGCCATCAGTCCTCGGGGCAAGACTAGCGGGCGCTCTGGGGCCAACGTCCTGACTTTC
TRBJ2-2 . . TRBV19 CASSADYTGELFF TGTGCCAGTAGTGCGGACTACACCGGGGAGCTGTTTTTT
TRBJ2-5 . TRBD2 TRBV9 CASSHTSGSRETQYF TGTGCCAGCAGCCATACTAGCGGGAGTCGGGAGACCCAGTACTTC
TRBJ2-7 few . TRBV6-6 CASSYLNTEQYF TGTGCCAGCAGTTACCTCAACACCGAGCAGTACTTC
TRBJ2-2 . TRBD2 TRBV7-3 CASSPRGTSFTNTGELFF TGTGCCAGCAGCCCCCGGGGGACTAGCTTTACGAACACCGGGGAGCTGTTTTTT
TRBJ2-2 . TRBD2 TRBV15 CATSRELAGGLGELFF TGTGCCACCAGCAGAGAGTTAGCGGGAGGTCTCGGGGAGCTGTTTTTT
TRBJ2-7 . . TRBV6-5 CASSYSSPTGTHEQYF TGTGCCAGCAGTTACTCGAGCCCAACAGGGACCCACGAGCAGTACTTC
TRBJ1-5 . . TRBV5-6 CASSLDELINQPQHF TGTGCCAGCAGCTTGGACGAGTTAATCAATCAGCCCCAGCATTTT
TRBJ1-2 . TRBD1 TRBV6-5 CASSYPGQGYYGYTF TGTGCCAGCAGTTACCCGGGACAGGGCTACTATGGCTACACCTTC
TRBJ2-1 . TRBD2 TRBV7-6 CASSLAGTSGRNEQFF TGTGCCAGCAGCTTAGCTGGGACTAGCGGGAGGAATGAGCAGTTCTTC
TRBJ2-3 . TRBD1 TRBV27 CASRQRTGEYDTDTQYF TGTGCCAGCAGACAAAGGACAGGGGAGTACGACACAGATACGCAGTATTTT
TRBJ2-7 once . TRBV2 CASSPTRSSYEQYF TGTGCCAGCAGTCCTACTAGGTCGAGCTACGAGCAGTACTTC
TRBJ2-7 . . TRBV11-3 CASSGSSDEQYF TGTGCCAGCAGCGGGAGTTCCGACGAGCAGTACTTC
TRBJ2-3 . . TRBV15 CATSSGDTQYF TGTGCCACCAGCAGTGGCGATACGCAGTATTTT
TRBJ2-7 . TRBD1 TRBV6-5 CASSTSGGEQYF TGTGCCAGCAGCACATCAGGGGGCGAGCAGTACTTC
TRBJ2-1 few . TRBV25-1 CASSALDSDGSEQFF TGTGCCAGCAGTGCACTGGACAGCGATGGGAGTGAGCAGTTCTTC
TRBJ2-5 . . TRBV19 CASSIEGKRRTQTQYF TGTGCCAGTAGTATAGAAGGGAAGAGGAGGACCCAGACCCAGTACTTC
TRBJ1-3 . TRBD1 TRBV30 CAWIPQGGLGNTIYF TGTGCCTGGATCCCCCAGGGGGGCTTGGGAAACACCATATATTTT
TRBJ2-7 once TRBD1 TRBV19 CASSHTGGRNEQYF TGTGCCAGTAGTCATACAGGGGGCAGGAACGAGCAGTACTTC
TRBJ2-3 . TRBD1 TRBV4-1 CASSSSGGPVTDTQYF TGCGCCAGCAGCTCTTCAGGGGGCCCTGTCACAGATACGCAGTATTTT
TRBJ2-7 . TRBD1 TRBV29-1 CSVGRTGARYEQYF TGCAGCGTAGGAAGGACAGGGGCTAGGTACGAGCAGTACTTC
TRBJ2-5 few TRBD1 TRBV6-5 CASSPDRGLETQYF TGTGCCAGCAGTCCTGACAGGGGGTTAGAGACCCAGTACTTC
TRBJ2-5 . TRBD1 TRBV7-2 CASSFGTGAGETQYF TGTGCCAGCAGCTTTGGGACAGGGGCGGGGGAGACCCAGTACTTC
TRBJ2-1 . TRBD2 TRBV28 CASSFSSGRARVYNEQFF TGTGCCAGCAGTTTCTCCAGCGGGAGGGCCAGGGTGTACAATGAGCAGTTCTTC
TRBJ2-7 . . TRBV23-1 CASSHGHHSYEQYF TGCGCCAGCAGTCATGGACACCACTCCTACGAGCAGTACTTC
TRBJ1-4 . . TRBV28 CASLSGSTNEKLFF TGTGCCAGCTTATCGGGATCAACTAATGAAAAACTGTTTTTT
TRBJ2-1 few TRBD1 TRBV5-4 CASSFRDRPHNEQFF TGTGCCAGCAGCTTCAGGGACAGGCCCCACAATGAGCAGTTCTTC
TRBJ1-2 . . TRBV28 CASFRLAGGGYTF TGTGCCAGCTTCCGGCTGGCCGGGGGTGGCTACACCTTC
TRBJ2-6 . TRBD1 TRBV6-1 CASSEQDRGPPFGANVLTF TGTGCCAGCAGTGAACAGGACAGGGGTCCCCCTTTTGGGGCCAACGTCCTGACTTTC
TRBJ2-3 . TRBD2 TRBV2 CASRGTSGASSTDTQYF TGTGCCAGCAGGGGGACTAGCGGGGCCTCTAGCACAGATACGCAGTATTTT